Detailed here is one T cell receptor (beta chain). Its cognate antigen is unknown. Using quantitative 5'-RACE with molecular barcodes, the authors made TCR beta libraries. TCRdb passed the 5' RACE reads through MiXCR, listing each CDR3 protein once. The table records a few hundred thousand distinct CDR3 sequences, roughly 20% of them present only once. This entry belongs to a study of CD8 T cells in ankylosing spondylitis. Study conclusions and caveats: For ankylosing spondylitis blood, a TCR beta motif of eight or nine highly homologous variants appeared characteristic.

The ends were cut back, 6 bases at V and 0 bases at J, with 21 bases in the middle. Germline V gives CDR1 DFQATT, CDR2 SNEGSKA (reference sequence). CDR3 length: 17 residues. This chain links TRBV20-1 with TRBJ2-4; no reliable D call. This receptor was obtained from a female donor with ankylosing spondylitis or in good health (not recorded which). Material for sequencing was blood, either unsorted or a sorted T cell fraction (not recorded which). This chain's CDR3 is CSAPDGKARLAKNIQYF. The CDR3 bases are TGCAGTGCCCCCGACGGAAAAGCCCGACTAGCCAAAAACATTCAGTACTTC.